These 27 T cell receptor beta chains were sequenced from one sample in a study of regulatory T cells in long-lasting Graves disease. Noted time point: newly diagnosed GD, antithyroid drugs for less than 3 months. Researchers made the TCR library from RNA that was extracted from PBMCs. Sequencing libraries for TCR beta were prepared with iRepertoire HTBI primers and Arm-PCR of CDR3 regions. From the multiplex PCR reads, TCRdb called clonotypes with MiXCR, one entry per CDR3 protein. The sample holds hundreds of thousands of distinct CDR3 sequences, 16% seen once. This same sample was also taken into another study, of T cells in Graves' hyperthyroidism and ophthalmopathy.

This specimen was peripheral blood mononuclear cells (PBMCs), taken at new diagnosis, from a patient treated with antithyroid drugs. These receptors all come from a woman in her 30s with Graves disease.

The chain links TRBV6-1 to TRBJ2-7, with 7 bases identical to TRBD2. Germline CDR1 and CDR2: MNHNS and SASEGT. V shed 4 bases, J shed 3 bases, and the junction held 9 bases outside the gene matches. The CDR3 is made up of 15 amino acids. DNA of the CDR3: TGTGCCAGCAGTGGGCCCGGGGAGGGCCTCTACGAGCAGTACTTC. Translation: CASSGPGEGLYEQYF.

This sequence joins TRBV5-1 and TRBJ2-1; D might be TRBD2 (6 bases). Trimming cost V 4 bases and J 6 bases, with 17 bases left between them. This CDR3 contains 15 residues. Germline values: CDR1 SGHRS, CDR2 YFSETQ. The DNA of the CDR3 is TGCGCCAGCAGCCCGGAGGGGACGACCATCAATGAGCAGTTCTTC. As protein: CASSPEGTTINEQFF. Full variable domain (outside the CDR3, taken from reference TRBV5-1 and TRBJ2-1): KAGVTQTPRYLIKTRGQQVTLSCSPISGHRSVSWYQQTPGQGLQFLFEYFSETQRNKGNFPGRFSGRQFSNSRSEMNVSTLELGDSALYLCASSPEGTTINEQFFGPGTRLTVL.

The sample holds many counts of this clonotype. The chain combines TRBV6-2 or TRBV6-3 with TRBJ2-7; D gene ambiguous. Germline V gene sequence: CDR1 MNHEY, CDR2 SVGEGT. This CDR3 contains 14 residues. Between the trimmed V and J ends, which lost 5 bases and 5 bases, there was a span of 16 bases. The CDR3: CASSEAVAPHEQYF. The CDR3 region has the DNA TGTGCCAGCAGTGAAGCAGTTGCTCCGCACGAGCAGTACTTC.

J is TRBJ1-2 and V is TRBV15; D is possibly TRBD1 (6 bases). CDR1 is LNHNV and CDR2 is YYDKDF in the germline V gene (reference sequence). The CDR3 is 14 amino acids. The V end lost 1 base, the J end lost 3 bases, and 9 bases lay between the germline ends. The CDR3 DNA reads as TGTGCCACCAGCAGAGCTGGACAGCACTATGGCTACACCTTC. Translation gives CATSRAGQHYGYTF.

The chain links TRBV28 to TRBJ1-1; TRBD1 agrees at 10 bases. The V gene's germline CDR1 is MDHEN and CDR2 SYDVKM. The V gene end was trimmed by 7 bases and the J gene end by 1 base; junction bases not matched to a gene: 6. The CDR3 is made up of 15 amino acids. The CDR3 here is CASTQTGGRNTEAFF. In DNA, the CDR3 is TGTGCCAGCACCCAGACAGGGGGCCGGAACACTGAAGCTTTCTTT.

The chain is built from TRBV30 and TRBJ2-5; possible D gene TRBD2, 5 bases. Germline V gene sequence: CDR1 GTSNPN, CDR2 SVGIG (reference sequence). V lost 5 bases and J 1 base, leaving 14 bases between the germline ends. CDR3 length equals 14 residues. The CDR3 DNA follows: TGTGCCTGGGATGCACTAGGGCCCCAAGAGACCCAGTACTTC. Translating gives CAWDALGPQETQYF.

This clonotype showed up many times. The chain has TRBV6-1 and TRBJ1-5; D is perhaps TRBD1 (5 bases). The CDR3 contains 15 residues. V was pared by 3 bases and J by 0 bases, with 9 bases between. Germline-derived CDR1 and CDR2 are MNHNS and SASEGT. CDR3 sequence: CASSEVGGSNQPQHF. In DNA form, the CDR3 reads TGTGCCAGCAGTGAGGTCGGGGGTAGCAATCAGCCCCAGCATTTT.

This clonotype was counted many times. J is TRBJ1-5 and V is TRBV20-1; D perhaps matches TRBD1 (6 bases). V was shortened by 5 bases and J by 4 bases, with 18 bases between the two germline ends. CDR1 is DFQATT, CDR2 SNEGSKA, per germline (reference sequence). The CDR3 is 15 amino acids. The CDR3 here is CSASPIGGGNQPQHF. The CDR3 nucleotides are TGCAGTGCTTCCCCAATTGGGGGCGGAAATCAGCCCCAGCATTTT.

This clonotype appeared a few times. V usage is TRBV7-3 and J usage is TRBJ2-1, with 9 bases matching TRBD2. The germline V gene has CDR1 SGHTA and CDR2 FQGTGA. This CDR3 is 21 amino acids long. V was pared by 5 bases and J by 2 bases, with 22 bases of the junction left unmatched. CDR3 coding DNA: TGTGCCAGCAGCCCGATCGGGGTTTTGATACCGGGACTAGCAACCTACAATGAGCAGTTCTTC. This encodes CASSPIGVLIPGLATYNEQFF.

This clonotype was recorded at least ten times. The chain uses TRBV6-1 and TRBJ2-3; 8 nucleotides agree with TRBD2. The CDR3 is 15 residues long. In germline, CDR1 is MNHNS, CDR2 SASEGT. Unmatched junction bases numbered 11, after V lost 6 bases and J lost 6 bases. The CDR3 loop is CASRRGAGVGDTQYF. The CDR3, as DNA: TGTGCCAGCAGGAGAGGAGCGGGAGTGGGGGATACGCAGTATTTT.

V and J are TRBV2 and TRBJ2-3; perhaps TRBD2 as D (5 bases). The CDR3 has 15 amino acids. Germline values: CDR1 SNHLY, CDR2 FYNNEI. The V end was cut by 5 bases, the J end by 2 bases, with 14 bases between. The CDR3 sequence is CASSLRAVYTDTQYF. Here the CDR3 DNA reads TGTGCCAGCAGTTTAAGAGCGGTATACACAGATACGCAGTATTTT.

In its sample, this clonotype was seen once. V usage is TRBV6-2 or TRBV6-3 and J usage is TRBJ1-2; D not certain. This CDR3 contains 14 residues. CDR1 is MNHEY and CDR2 is SVGEGT in the germline V gene. Trimming left V 0 bases short and J 6 bases short, with 11 bases between. The DNA of the CDR3 is TGTGCCAGCAGTTACTCAGAGGGTCCAAATGGCTACACCTTC. Amino acids: CASSYSEGPNGYTF.

There are many counts of this clonotype. The chain uses TRBV28 and TRBJ2-5; no definite D call. The CDR3 runs to 15 residues. Trimming left V 3 bases short and J 2 bases short, with 13 bases between. Germline V gives CDR1 MDHEN, CDR2 SYDVKM. DNA for the CDR3: TGTGCCAGCAGTTTGCTACCACCCGCTCAAGAGACCCAGTACTTC. Its protein product is CASSLLPPAQETQYF.

This clonotype was found many times. The chain is built from TRBV28 and TRBJ2-1; 7 positions match TRBD1. CDR1 and CDR2 (germline): MDHEN, SYDVKM. The V segment lost 2 bases and the J segment 8 bases; nucleotides outside the gene matches: 15. The CDR3 is 17 residues long. The DNA for the CDR3 is TGTGCCAGCAGTTTAAGTGTTAGGGGGCAGTTTATGGATGAGCAGTTCTTC. Translation gives CASSLSVRGQFMDEQFF.

This chain links TRBV7-3 with TRBJ2-3; 10 nucleotides match TRBD1. The germline gives CDR1 SGHTA, CDR2 FQGTGA. With 3 bases clipped from V and 3 bases from J, the junction kept 6 bases outside the gene matches. This CDR3 is 16 amino acids long. CDR3: CASSLGDRGETDTQYF. CDR3 coding DNA: TGTGCCAGCAGCTTGGGGGACAGGGGCGAGACAGATACGCAGTATTTT.

In this sample, this clonotype turned up a few times. The rearrangement joins TRBV7-9 to TRBJ2-7; weak D call: TRBD2 (6 bases). The CDR3 spans 15 residues. With 5 bases removed from V and 2 bases from J, the gap between germline ends came to 16 bases. Germline loops: CDR1 SEHNR, CDR2 FQNEAQ (reference sequence). In DNA form, the CDR3 reads TGTGCCAGCAGCCCGGACTACTTAATACCCTACGAGCAGTACTTC. Its protein is CASSPDYLIPYEQYF.

The sample holds a few counts of this clonotype. This chain's CDR3 is CASSLLLIPYRTSGVYNEQFF. The DNA for the CDR3 is TGTGCCAGCAGTTTACTCCTTATACCATATAGGACTAGCGGGGTATACAATGAGCAGTTCTTC. The rearrangement links TRBV28 to TRBJ2-1; 12 bases are a match to TRBD2. This CDR3 is 21 amino acids long. Germline CDR1 and CDR2: MDHEN and SYDVKM. The V gene end was trimmed by 2 bases and the J gene end by 4 bases; junction bases not matched to a gene: 18. The variable domain in full, with the rest retrieved from reference TRBV28 and TRBJ2-1, is DVKVTQSSRYLVKRTGEKVFLECVQDMDHENMFWYRQDPGLGLRLIYFSYDVKMKEKGDIPEGYSVSREKKERFSLILESASTNQTSMYLCASSLLLIPYRTSGVYNEQFFGPGTRLTVL.

This sequence joins TRBV28 and TRBJ2-7, with D unresolved. Germline assignment: CDR1 MDHEN and CDR2 SYDVKM. There are 14 residues in the CDR3. Trimming pared 6 bases from V and 7 bases from J, leaving 19 bases between. This CDR3 is CASSQVGIYEEQYF. The CDR3, as DNA: TGTGCCAGCAGCCAAGTAGGTATCTACGAGGAGCAGTACTTC.

This chain connects TRBV6-1 to TRBJ2-1, with D possibly TRBD1 on 5 matching bases. V lost 4 bases and J 8 bases, leaving 15 bases between the germline ends. CDR3 length: 14 residues. Germline V gene data show CDR1 as MNHNS and CDR2 as SASEGT. The CDR3 bases are TGTGCCAGCAGTGGACAGATTCTAGGGGATGAGCAGTTCTTC. This sequence encodes CASSGQILGDEQFF.

The chain is built from TRBV9 and TRBJ2-3; a possible D gene is TRBD1 (5 bases). Germline lookup yields CDR1 SGDLS and CDR2 YYNGEE. This CDR3 has 16 residues. V was trimmed by 1 base and J by 2 bases, leaving 14 bases between them. The chain's CDR3 is CASSVSGYGSTDTQYF. The CDR3 DNA is TGTGCCAGCAGCGTATCAGGGTACGGTTCCACAGATACGCAGTATTTT.

There are a few counts of this clonotype. V and J are TRBV4-1 and TRBJ1-5; tentatively, D is TRBD1 (5 bases). CDR1 is MGHRA and CDR2 is YSYEKL in the germline V gene. Trimming shortened V by 2 bases and J by 1 base, and 9 bases separated the two germline ends. This CDR3 has 15 amino acids. CDR3 nucleotides: TGCGCCAGCAGCCAACAAAGGGACAGCAATCAGCCCCAGCATTTT. The encoded protein is CASSQQRDSNQPQHF.

Many counts were recorded for this clonotype. The rearrangement links TRBV7-9 to TRBJ2-7; maybe TRBD1 (5 bases). V was cut by 1 base and J by 3 bases, with 10 bases left in between. The CDR3 runs to 14 residues. CDR1 and CDR2 (germline): SEHNR, FQNEAQ (reference sequence). This CDR3 reads CASSLVTGSYEQYF. The CDR3 nucleotides read TGTGCCAGCAGCTTAGTAACAGGCAGCTACGAGCAGTACTTC.

The V gene is TRBV5-1, the J gene TRBJ1-2, with D unclear. The germline gives CDR1 SGHRS, CDR2 YFSETQ. This CDR3 has 14 residues. Trimming removed 2 bases at V and 2 bases at J, with 10 bases between. In nucleotides, the CDR3 is TGCGCCAGCAGCTTACAACAGAGCAACTATGGCTACACCTTC. Translation gives CASSLQQSNYGYTF. Looking up the rest from reference TRBV5-1 and TRBJ1-2 gives the full variable domain: KAGVTQTPRYLIKTRGQQVTLSCSPISGHRSVSWYQQTPGQGLQFLFEYFSETQRNKGNFPGRFSGRQFSNSRSEMNVSTLELGDSALYLCASSLQQSNYGYTFGSGTRLTVV.

The rearrangement joins TRBV20-1 to TRBJ1-4; TRBD1 aligns across 7 bases. The ends lost 0 bases at V and 4 bases at J; junction bases unmatched: 8. The CDR3 covers 16 residues. The germline CDR1 and CDR2 sequences are DFQATT and SNEGSKA (reference sequence). CDR3 in amino acids: CSARDPLGQLNEKLFF. The CDR3 DNA is TGCAGTGCTAGAGATCCTCTGGGACAGCTTAATGAAAAACTGTTTTTT.

This clonotype has only a few counts. This chain uses TRBV9 with TRBJ1-5; possible D gene TRBD1, 5 bases. Germline V gives CDR1 SGDLS, CDR2 YYNGEE. V was shortened by 0 bases and J by 4 bases, with 11 bases between the two germline ends. This CDR3 is 15 amino acids long. CDR3 loop: CASSVGPGSNQPQHF. The CDR3 DNA reads as TGTGCCAGCAGCGTAGGTCCAGGGTCTAATCAGCCCCAGCATTTT.

Comments on this clonotype: One base separates it from a far larger clone, so it is likely a read error. This chain connects TRBV7-2 to TRBJ2-1; tentatively, D is TRBD2 (6 bases). CDR3 length equals 13 residues. V shed 5 bases and J shed 10 bases, with 15 bases lying between them. Per the germline V gene, CDR1 is SGHTA and CDR2 is FQGNSA. The CDR3 loop reads CASSPRTNYEQFF. DNA for the CDR3: TGTGCCAGCAGCCCCCGGACTAACTACGAGCAGTTCTTC.

This clonotype has more than one count but fewer than ten. This chain connects TRBV7-2 to TRBJ1-1, with 9 bases that match TRBD1. J gave up 4 bases and V 2 bases, and 11 bases lay outside the gene matches. This CDR3 has 17 amino acids. Per germline, CDR1 SGHTA and CDR2 FQGNSA. CDR3 region: CASSLLSTGGSSTEAFF. DNA for the CDR3: TGTGCCAGCAGCTTACTCTCGACAGGGGGAAGTAGCACTGAAGCTTTCTTT.